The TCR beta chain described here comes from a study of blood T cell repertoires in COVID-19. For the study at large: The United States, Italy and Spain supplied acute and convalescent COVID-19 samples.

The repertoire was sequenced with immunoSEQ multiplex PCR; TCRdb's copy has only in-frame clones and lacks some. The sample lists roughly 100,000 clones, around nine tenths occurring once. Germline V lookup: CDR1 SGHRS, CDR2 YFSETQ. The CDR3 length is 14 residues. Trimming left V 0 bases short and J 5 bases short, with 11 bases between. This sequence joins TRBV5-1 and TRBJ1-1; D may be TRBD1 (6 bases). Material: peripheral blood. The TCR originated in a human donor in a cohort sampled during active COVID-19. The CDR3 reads CASSLEQGRTEAFF. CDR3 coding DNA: TGCGCCAGCAGCTTGGAACAGGGTAGGACTGAAGCTTTCTTT.